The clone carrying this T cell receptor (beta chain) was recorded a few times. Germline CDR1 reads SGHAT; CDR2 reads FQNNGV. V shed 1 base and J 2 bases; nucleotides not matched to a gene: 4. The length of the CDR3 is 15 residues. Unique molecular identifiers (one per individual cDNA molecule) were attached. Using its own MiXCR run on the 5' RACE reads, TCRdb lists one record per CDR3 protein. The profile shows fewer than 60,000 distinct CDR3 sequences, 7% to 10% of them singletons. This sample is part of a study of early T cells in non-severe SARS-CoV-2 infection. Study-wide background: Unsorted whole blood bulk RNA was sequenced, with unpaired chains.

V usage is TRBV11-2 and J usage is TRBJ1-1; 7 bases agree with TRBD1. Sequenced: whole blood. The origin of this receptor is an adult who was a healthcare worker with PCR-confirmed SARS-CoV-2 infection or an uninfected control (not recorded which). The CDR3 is CASSLGGGQNTEAFF. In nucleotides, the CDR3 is TGTGCCAGCAGCTTAGGAGGGGGCCAAAACACTGAAGCTTTCTTT.